This T cell receptor beta chain appears in the sequencing data of a study of blood T cell repertoires in COVID-19. Study summary: Spain, Italy and the United States supplied samples that represented acute and convalescent COVID-19. T cells, B-cell-depleted T cells, or PBMCs supplied cDNA or gDNA.

In the original workflow: For nucleated cells, counts were estimated from reference gene primer amplification. Assay used: immunoSEQ multiplex PCR; TCRdb lists only in-frame clones, some missing. The DNA was the basis for D and trimming; V, J and clone size are from that table. Among some 220,000 clones listed, 75% to 85% were seen once. The CDR3 extends over 18 amino acids. V dropped 5 bases and J dropped 3; count of bases not matched to a gene: 11. Germline CDR1 reads SGHRS; CDR2 reads YFSETQ. The TCR comes from a man aged 45-65 years with active or convalescent COVID-19. The chain is built from TRBV5-1 and TRBJ2-6; 10 nucleotides agree with TRBD1. Sequencing used peripheral blood. CDR3 in amino acids: CASSPNPGQGSGANVLTF. The CDR3 nucleotides are TGCGCCAGCAGTCCCAATCCGGGACAGGGGAGTGGGGCCAACGTCCTGACTTTC.